This T cell receptor (beta chain) was identified in a study of blood T cell repertoires in COVID-19. On the study more broadly: Sites across the United States, Italy and Spain contributed samples from acute and convalescent COVID-19. The analysed material was cDNA or gDNA that came from T cells, B-cell-depleted T cells, or PBMCs.

V was cut by 5 bases and J by 6 bases, with 24 bases left in between. This CDR3 comprises 17 residues. CDR1 LNHDA and CDR2 SQIVND come from the germline V gene (reference sequence). Original processing methods: Reference gene primers were amplified, and this amplification served to estimate nucleated cell counts. Some clones are missing from TCRdb's copy, which holds only in-frame ones; the method was immunoSEQ multiplex PCR. V, J and clone size are taken as reported in that table, and D and trimming were inferred from the DNA itself. The sample has some 150,000 clones, approximately 90% seen once. The chain is built from TRBV19 and TRBJ2-3; tentatively, D is TRBD2 (6 bases). This TCR derives from a middle-aged woman with acute or convalescent COVID-19. Sequencing input: peripheral blood. DNA for the CDR3: TGTGCCAGTAGTGCCCATGTGGACTACCGACGCGAGGATACGCAGTATTTT. As protein: CASSAHVDYRREDTQYF. Full variable domain (remainder filled in from reference TRBV19 and TRBJ2-3): DGGITQSPKYLFRKEGQNVTLSCEQNLNHDAMYWYRQDPGQGLRLIYYSQIVNDFQKGDIAEGYSVSREKKESFPLTVTSAQKNPTAFYLCASSAHVDYRREDTQYFGPGTRLTVL.